Below, 30 T cell receptor beta chains from the same sample are listed, as sequenced in a study of control samples from healthy donors and cancer patients. Assay used: immunoSEQ multiplex PCR; TCRdb lists only in-frame clones, some missing. Of about 55,000 clones listed, 90% to 96% are singletons. What was sequenced was blood. The receptors come from a woman aged 18-29 years in good health.

The chain couples TRBV7-6 to TRBJ2-2, with unresolved D. CDR3 length equals 13 residues. V was trimmed by 1 base and J by 2 bases, leaving 2 bases between them. Per the germline V gene, CDR1 is SGHVS and CDR2 is FNYEAQ. The CDR3 sequence: CASSLGNTGELFF. DNA of the CDR3: TGTGCCAGCAGCTTAGGAAACACCGGGGAGCTGTTTTTT.

The CDR3 DNA sequence: TGTGCCAGCAGCGTAGGGATCCTATCGCAGAATTCACCCCTCCACTTT. Translated: CASSVGILSQNSPLHF. The chain uses TRBV9 and TRBJ1-6; D remains ambiguous. CDR3 size: 16 residues. V was pared by 0 bases and J by 7 bases, with 14 bases between. Germline-derived CDR1 and CDR2 are SGDLS and YYNGEE.

The chain employs TRBV10-1 and TRBJ2-5; TRBD1 matches at 9 bases. There are 15 residues in the CDR3. After removal of 8 bases from V and 2 bases from J, the junction contained 9 bases not matched to a gene. CDR1 and CDR2 from the germline V gene are WNHNN and SYGVQD (reference sequence). CDR3 sequence reads: CASWDRVDPQETQYF. The CDR3, as DNA: TGCGCCAGCTGGGACAGGGTCGACCCTCAAGAGACCCAGTACTTC.

J is TRBJ2-1 and V is TRBV5-4; 12 nucleotides match TRBD1. CDR3 length: 14 amino acids. V was clipped by 4 bases and J by 7 bases; unmatched bases: 3. Germline loops: CDR1 SGHNT, CDR2 YYREEE (reference sequence). The CDR3 loop is CASSAGQGANEQFF. In nucleotides, the CDR3 is TGTGCCAGCAGCGCGGGACAGGGGGCGAATGAGCAGTTCTTC.

Only one count was recorded for this clone. This chain joins TRBV7-2 and TRBJ2-3, with 7 bases identical to TRBD2. The germline V gene has CDR1 SGHTA and CDR2 FQGNSA. The CDR3 is made up of 15 amino acids. V lost 3 bases to trimming and J lost 1 base; unmatched junction nucleotides: 4. The DNA of the CDR3 is TGTGCCAGCAGCTTGAGCGGGGCTCGCACAGATACGCAGTATTTT. It specifies CASSLSGARTDTQYF. The full variable domain, completed using reference TRBV7-2 and TRBJ2-3, is GAGVSQSPSNKVTEKGKDVELRCDPISGHTALYWYRQSLGQGLEFLIYFQGNSAPDKSGLPSDRFSAERTGGSVSTLTIQRTQQEDSAVYLCASSLSGARTDTQYFGPGTRLTVL.

The J gene is TRBJ2-3, the V gene TRBV6-4, with D uncertain. This CDR3 spans 14 amino acids. Germline V lookup: CDR1 MRHNA, CDR2 SNTAGT. The V and J ends lost 2 bases and 3 bases respectively, with 9 bases between them. CDR3 coding DNA: TGTGCCAGCAGTGACGGCCTGGGTACAGATACGCAGTATTTT. Amino acid sequence: CASSDGLGTDTQYF.

The J gene is TRBJ1-2, the V gene TRBV7-8, with D perhaps matching TRBD1 (6 bases). V lost 5 bases and J lost 8, with 15 bases in between. Germline loops: CDR1 SGHVS, CDR2 FQNEAQ. The CDR3 is made up of 13 amino acids. The DNA for the CDR3 is TGTGCCAGCAGCGAAACAGGGTATCGCGGCTACACCTTC. This encodes CASSETGYRGYTF.

The chain couples TRBV15 to TRBJ2-4, with a tentative D call TRBD2 (5 bases). V gave up 0 bases and J gave up 7 bases, with 13 bases separating them. Per germline, CDR1 LNHNV and CDR2 YYDKDF (reference sequence). The CDR3 spans 15 residues. The CDR3 loop is CATSREAAQANIQYF. CDR3 DNA: TGTGCCACCAGCAGAGAAGCGGCGCAAGCGAACATTCAGTACTTC.

In its sample, this clone was seen once. This chain links TRBV11-2 with TRBJ2-3; D unresolved. Trimming stripped 5 bases from V and 0 bases from J, with 6 bases between. The CDR3 spans 13 residues. CDR1 and CDR2 from the germline V gene are SGHAT and FQNNGV. The CDR3 sequence is CASSVRSTDTQYF. The CDR3 DNA reads TGTGCCAGCAGCGTACGAAGCACAGATACGCAGTATTTT.

The chain uses TRBV6-5 and TRBJ2-6; D is uncertain. The V gene lost 4 bases and the J gene lost 1 base, with 8 bases spanning the gap. Germline V gene lookup returns CDR1 MNHEY and CDR2 SVGAGI. This CDR3 is 15 amino acids long. This chain's CDR3 is CASSFGSSGANVLTF. The DNA for the CDR3 is TGTGCCAGCAGTTTTGGTTCGTCTGGGGCCAACGTCCTGACTTTC.

The gene calls are TRBV3-1 (or the pseudogene TRBV3-2) and TRBJ1-5, with TRBD1 identical over 7 bases. Per the germline V gene, CDR1 is LGHDT and CDR2 is YNNKEL (reference sequence). This CDR3 is 14 amino acids long. Trimming took 4 bases from V and 2 from J; bases not matched to a gene: 2. CDR3 loop: CASSPTGGNQPQHF. As DNA, the CDR3 is TGTGCCAGCAGCCCTACAGGGGGCAATCAGCCCCAGCATTTT.

This sequence joins TRBV7-3 and TRBJ2-2; 7 nucleotides line up with TRBD1. The CDR3 has 14 residues. In germline, CDR1 is SGHTA, CDR2 FQGTGA. Trimming took 5 bases from V and 5 from J; bases not matched to a gene: 5. The CDR3 region is CASSLTGATGELFF. CDR3 in DNA: TGTGCCAGCAGCCTCACAGGGGCTACCGGGGAGCTGTTTTTT.

CDR3 sequence (DNA): TGCAGCGTTACCCCCCCATACCTGGGGGCAATGGAGACCCAGTACTTC. It yields the protein CSVTPPYLGAMETQYF. The chain links TRBV29-1 to TRBJ2-5; tentatively, D is TRBD1 (6 bases). Between the trimmed V and J ends, which lost 5 bases and 5 bases, there was a span of 24 bases. The CDR3 consists of 16 residues. From germline, CDR1 is SQVTM and CDR2 ANQGSEA.

The J gene is TRBJ2-2, the V gene TRBV6-4; D is undetermined. V lost 0 bases and J lost 8, with 4 bases in between. Germline V gene lookup returns CDR1 MRHNA and CDR2 SNTAGT. CDR3 size: 12 residues. The CDR3 nucleotides are TGTGCCAGCAGTGACTCCGGGGGGGAGCTGTTTTTT. Its protein product is CASSDSGGELFF.

V and J are TRBV5-1 and TRBJ1-2; tentative D call: TRBD1 (5 bases). CDR1 and CDR2 (germline): SGHRS, YFSETQ. The CDR3 loop spans 14 amino acids. The V gene lost 5 bases and the J gene lost 8 bases, with 19 bases spanning the gap. CDR3 coding DNA: TGCGCCAGCAGTCTCCTTTCTAAGGGGAAAGGCTACACCTTC. As protein: CASSLLSKGKGYTF.

V and J are TRBV18 and TRBJ1-3; 8 bases match TRBD1. Germline assignment: CDR1 KGHSH and CDR2 LQKENI. This CDR3 spans 20 amino acids. The trim removed 3 bases at V and 1 base at J, leaving 17 bases unmatched. The CDR3 spells CASSPLAEGQVGRSGNTIYF. The CDR3 DNA follows: TGTGCCAGCTCACCGCTCGCAGAGGGACAGGTCGGAAGGTCTGGAAACACCATATATTTT.

The rearrangement joins TRBV30 to TRBJ1-2; no firm D call. V gave up 4 bases and J gave up 2 bases, with 17 bases separating them. CDR3 length: 15 amino acids. From germline, CDR1 is GTSNPN and CDR2 SVGIG (reference sequence). CDR3 sequence: CAWNPLGRSNYGYTF. The CDR3 region has the DNA TGTGCCTGGAATCCATTGGGCAGGAGCAACTATGGCTACACCTTC.

The CDR3 reads CASSIWGYLESPLHF. The CDR3 DNA sequence: TGTGCCAGTAGTATCTGGGGATACCTCGAATCACCCCTCCACTTT. The chain employs TRBV19 and TRBJ1-6; D ambiguous. This CDR3 spans 15 amino acids. CDR1 and CDR2 from the germline V gene are LNHDA and SQIVND (reference sequence). The V end was cut by 3 bases, the J end by 10 bases, with 16 bases between.

The gene calls are TRBV19 and TRBJ1-1; 9 positions match TRBD1. Trimming removed 9 bases from V and 3 bases from J; junction bases left unmatched: 11. CDR3 length equals 15 residues. Germline V gene sequence: CDR1 LNHDA, CDR2 SQIVND (reference sequence). The CDR3 bases are TGTGCCAGCTTTAATGGGGACAGGGTGTACACTGAAGCTTTCTTT. Its protein product is CASFNGDRVYTEAFF.

The CDR3 spells CATNPGGDTEAFF. The CDR3 DNA sequence: TGTGCCACCAATCCTGGGGGGGACACTGAAGCTTTCTTT. This rearrangement joins TRBV15 to TRBJ1-1, with D possibly TRBD1 on 5 matching bases. The V end lost 7 bases, the J end lost 3 bases, and 12 bases lay between the germline ends. The germline gives CDR1 LNHNV, CDR2 YYDKDF (reference sequence). The CDR3 has 13 amino acids.

The DNA for the CDR3 is TGTGCCAGCAGTTATTTAGAGTCACCCCTCCACTTT. It translates to CASSYLESPLHF. The chain employs TRBV6-6 and TRBJ1-6; D is unclear. The CDR3 contains 12 residues. Trimming pared 3 bases from V and 10 bases from J, leaving 7 bases between. The germline V gene encodes CDR1 MNHNY and CDR2 SVGAGI (reference sequence).

The chain recombines TRBV10-3 with TRBJ2-3, with D possibly called TRBD1 or TRBD2 (6 bases each). The CDR3 has 17 amino acids. V was cut by 6 bases and J by 2 bases, with 21 bases left in between. Germline V gives CDR1 ENHRY, CDR2 SYGVKD. CDR3 DNA: TGTGCCATCAGAGCCTCGGGGGCTTCCACTTTCACAGATACGCAGTATTTT. It codes for CAIRASGASTFTDTQYF.

The CDR3 spells CASSGASSYNEQFF. The CDR3 DNA is TGCGCCAGCTCGGGGGCAAGCTCCTACAATGAGCAGTTCTTC. The chain is built from TRBV10-1 and TRBJ2-1; D is possibly TRBD1 or TRBD2 (6 bases each). Trimming cost V 8 bases and J 0 bases, with 11 bases left between them. The CDR3 totals 14 residues. Germline V CDR1 and CDR2: WNHNN, SYGVQD (reference sequence).

This chain links TRBV30 with TRBJ1-6; D perhaps matches TRBD1 (6 bases). The CDR3 spans 13 residues. The germline V gene has CDR1 GTSNPN and CDR2 SVGIG (reference sequence). Trimming removed 0 bases from V and 9 bases from J, with 9 bases in between. The CDR3 coding sequence is TGTGCCTGGAGTGTACAGGGTGCTTCACCCCTCCACTTT. Encoded protein: CAWSVQGASPLHF.

V and J are TRBV3-1 (or the pseudogene TRBV3-2) and TRBJ2-5; 10 bases fit TRBD2. The germline V gene encodes CDR1 LGHDT and CDR2 YNNKEL (reference sequence). The junction had 8 bases not matched to a gene; V was cut back by 5 bases and J by 5 bases. This CDR3 spans 15 amino acids. DNA for the CDR3: TGTGCCAGCAGCTTCCCTAGCGGGGGTAATGAGACCCAGTACTTC. Amino acid sequence: CASSFPSGGNETQYF.

The chain uses TRBV29-1 and TRBJ1-6, with D possibly matching TRBD1 (5 bases). The V gene's germline CDR1 is SQVTM and CDR2 ANQGSEA. Trimming removed 6 bases at V and 9 bases at J, with 15 bases between. CDR3 length equals 13 residues. CDR3 in DNA: TGCAGCGTCGGGGTGGGGGAGGGTTCACCCCTCCACTTT. As protein: CSVGVGEGSPLHF.

The CDR3 region has the DNA TGTGCCAGCAACCGGGGGGCTTACAATGAGCAGTTCTTC. Its protein is CASNRGAYNEQFF. V gene TRBV7-8 combines with J gene TRBJ2-1; possibly TRBD2 for D (7 bases). Germline V gene data show CDR1 as SGHVS and CDR2 as FQNEAQ. This CDR3 spans 13 amino acids. The V and J ends lost 7 bases and 4 bases respectively, with 11 bases between them.

The chain has TRBV27 and TRBJ2-7; no clear D gene. Germline CDR1 MNHEY, CDR2 SMNVEV (reference sequence). Trimming pared 6 bases from V and 3 bases from J, leaving 15 bases between. The CDR3 runs to 14 residues. The CDR3 spells CASSSLIDRYEQYF. DNA of the CDR3: TGTGCCAGCAGCTCTCTAATAGACCGCTACGAGCAGTACTTC.

This clone occurred a few times. The chain couples TRBV21-1 to TRBJ2-4; TRBD1, as called in the table, went unchecked against the DNA. TRBV21-1 is a documented pseudogene. CDR3 size: 16 residues. The CDR3 region is CASQGQGVLAKNIQYF. CDR3 sequence (DNA): TGTGCCAGCCAGGGACAGGGGGTACTAGCCAAAAACATTCAGTACTTC.

The chain joins TRBV6-5 to TRBJ1-2, with 9 nucleotides matching TRBD1. Trimming cost V 6 bases and J 6 bases; bases outside gene matches: 5. Germline-derived CDR1 and CDR2 are MNHEY and SVGAGI. CDR3 length equals 13 residues. This CDR3 reads CASRLTGGNGYTF. As DNA, the CDR3 is TGTGCCAGCAGACTGACAGGGGGGAATGGCTACACCTTC.